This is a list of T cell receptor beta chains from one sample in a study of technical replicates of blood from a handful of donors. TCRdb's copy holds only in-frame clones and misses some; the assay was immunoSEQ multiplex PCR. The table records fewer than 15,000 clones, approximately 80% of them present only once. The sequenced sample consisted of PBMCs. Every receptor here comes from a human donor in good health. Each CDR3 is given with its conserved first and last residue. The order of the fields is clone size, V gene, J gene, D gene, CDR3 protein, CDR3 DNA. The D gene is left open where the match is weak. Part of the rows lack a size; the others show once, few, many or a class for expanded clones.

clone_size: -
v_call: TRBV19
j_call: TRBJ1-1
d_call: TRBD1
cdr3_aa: CASSLGQGGNTEAFF
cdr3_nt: TGTGCCAGTAGTCTCGGACAGGGTGGCAACACTGAAGCTTTCTTT

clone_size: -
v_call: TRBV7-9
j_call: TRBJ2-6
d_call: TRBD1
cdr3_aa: CASSSSMTGKRFGANVLTF
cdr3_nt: TGTGCCAGCAGCTCCTCTATGACAGGGAAACGGTTTGGGGCCAACGTCCTGACTTTC

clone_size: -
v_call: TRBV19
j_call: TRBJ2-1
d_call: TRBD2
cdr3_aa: CASSSQGLATLNEQFF
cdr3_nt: TGTGCCAGTAGTTCGCAGGGACTAGCGACACTCAATGAGCAGTTCTTC

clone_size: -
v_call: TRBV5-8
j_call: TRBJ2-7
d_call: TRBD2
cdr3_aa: CASSSTLAGEDEQYF
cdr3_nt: TGTGCCAGCAGCTCAACACTAGCGGGAGAAGACGAGCAGTACTTC

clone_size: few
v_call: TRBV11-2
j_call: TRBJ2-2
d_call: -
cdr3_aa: CASSISIGELFF
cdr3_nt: TGTGCCAGCAGCATAAGCATCGGGGAGCTGTTTTTT

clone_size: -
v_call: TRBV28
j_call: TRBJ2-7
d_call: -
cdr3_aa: CASSPTVTYEQYF
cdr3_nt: TGTGCCAGCAGTCCGACAGTTACCTACGAGCAGTACTTC

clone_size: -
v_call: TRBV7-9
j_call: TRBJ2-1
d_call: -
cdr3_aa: CASSLASSAYNEQFF
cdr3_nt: TGTGCCAGCAGCTTAGCGTCCAGCGCCTACAATGAGCAGTTCTTC

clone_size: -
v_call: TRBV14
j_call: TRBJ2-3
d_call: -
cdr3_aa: CASSQVAATDTQYF
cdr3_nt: TGTGCCAGCAGCCAAGTAGCGGCTACAGATACGCAGTATTTT

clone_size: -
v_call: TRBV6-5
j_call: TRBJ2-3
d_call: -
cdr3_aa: CASSLGGPPPDTQYF
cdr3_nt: TGTGCCAGCAGTTTGGGGGGACCCCCCCCAGATACGCAGTATTTT

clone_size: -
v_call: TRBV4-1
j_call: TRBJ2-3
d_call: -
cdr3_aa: CASSPLIRGSGDTQYF
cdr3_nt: TGCGCCAGCAGCCCATTGATCAGGGGCTCGGGAGATACGCAGTATTTT

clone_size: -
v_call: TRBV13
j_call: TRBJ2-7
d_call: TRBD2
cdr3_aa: CASSSGLADHYEQYF
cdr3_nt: TGTGCCAGCAGCTCGGGACTAGCAGATCACTACGAGCAGTACTTC

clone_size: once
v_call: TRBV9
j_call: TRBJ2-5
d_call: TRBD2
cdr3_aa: CASSSQPGLAGGQGTQYF
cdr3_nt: TGTGCCAGCAGCTCCCAACCCGGACTAGCGGGAGGGCAAGGGACCCAGTACTTC

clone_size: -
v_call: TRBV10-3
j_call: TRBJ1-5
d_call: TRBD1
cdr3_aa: CAISVTGQNQPQHF
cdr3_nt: TGTGCCATCAGTGTAACGGGACAGAATCAGCCCCAGCATTTT

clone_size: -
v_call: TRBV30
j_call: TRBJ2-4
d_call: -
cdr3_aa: CAWSGPTLLAKNIQYF
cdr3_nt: TGTGCCTGGAGTGGTCCTACGCTCTTGGCCAAAAACATTCAGTACTTC

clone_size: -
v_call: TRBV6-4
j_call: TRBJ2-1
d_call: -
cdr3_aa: CASSSGTHNEQFF
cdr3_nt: TGTGCCAGCAGTTCCGGGACTCACAATGAGCAGTTCTTC

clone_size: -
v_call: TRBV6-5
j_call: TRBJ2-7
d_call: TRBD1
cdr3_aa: CASRDGQAGEQYF
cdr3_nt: TGTGCCAGCAGGGATGGACAGGCGGGCGAGCAGTACTTC

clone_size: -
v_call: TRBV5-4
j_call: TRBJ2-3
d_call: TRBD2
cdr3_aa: CASSLAGGTDTQYF
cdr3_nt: TGTGCCAGCAGCTTAGCGGGAGGCACAGATACGCAGTATTTT

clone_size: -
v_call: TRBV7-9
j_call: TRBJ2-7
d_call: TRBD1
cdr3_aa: CASSSRQGNYEQYF
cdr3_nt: TGTGCCAGCAGCTCTAGACAGGGGAACTACGAGCAGTACTTC

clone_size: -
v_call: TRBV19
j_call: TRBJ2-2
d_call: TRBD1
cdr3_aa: CASSVGQGRTGELFF
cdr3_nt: TGTGCCAGTAGTGTGGGACAGGGAAGGACCGGGGAGCTGTTTTTT

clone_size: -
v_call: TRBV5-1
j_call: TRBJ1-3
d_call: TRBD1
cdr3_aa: CASSCLDRDRASGNTIYF
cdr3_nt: TGCGCCAGCAGCTGTCTGGACCGGGACAGGGCTTCTGGAAACACCATATATTTT

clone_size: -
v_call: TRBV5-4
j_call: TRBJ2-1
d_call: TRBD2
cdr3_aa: CASSGGTSGRKDNEQFF
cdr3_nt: TGTGCCAGCAGCGGCGGGACTAGCGGGAGGAAGGACAATGAGCAGTTCTTC

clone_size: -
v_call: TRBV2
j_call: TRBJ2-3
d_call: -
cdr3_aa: CASSSLSTDTQYF
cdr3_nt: TGTGCCAGCAGTTCCCTTAGCACAGATACGCAGTATTTT

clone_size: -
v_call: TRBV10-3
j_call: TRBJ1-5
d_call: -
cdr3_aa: CAISGSRETGPQHF
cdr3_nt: TGTGCCATCAGTGGCTCGCGTGAAACAGGGCCCCAGCATTTT

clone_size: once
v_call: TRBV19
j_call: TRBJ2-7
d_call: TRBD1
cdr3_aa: CASSFTGGSYEQYF
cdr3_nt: TGTGCCAGTAGTTTCACAGGGGGGTCCTACGAGCAGTACTTC

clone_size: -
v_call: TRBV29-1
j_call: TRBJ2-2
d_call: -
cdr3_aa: CSVHSGGRSGELFF
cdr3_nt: TGCAGCGTCCACTCAGGGGGGCGAAGCGGGGAGCTGTTTTTT

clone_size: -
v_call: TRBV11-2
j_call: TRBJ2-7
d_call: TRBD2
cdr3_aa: CASSSIGLAGGLHEQYF
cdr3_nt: TGTGCCAGCAGCTCGATAGGACTAGCGGGGGGCCTCCACGAGCAGTACTTC